The clone carrying this TCR beta chain showed up many times. Its antigen is currently unknown. Both iRepertoire HTBI primers and Arm-PCR of CDR3 regions were used to build the TCR beta libraries. Study processing details: Identification of gene segments yielded some 61 TRBV and more than eleven TRBJ across samples. Using its own MiXCR run on the multiplex PCR reads, TCRdb lists one record per CDR3 protein. Clone size and V and J calls follow TCRdb, not the original study. The sample consists of a few hundred thousand distinct CDR3 sequences, 23% of them appearing once. This sample's time point: persistent/refractory GD, antithyroid drugs over 5 years with positive TRAb. Isolated PBMC RNA provided the starting material for the TCR library. It was American Thyroid Association guidelines that determined Graves' disease diagnosis. These data belong to a study of regulatory T cells in long-lasting Graves disease. Study in general: Persistent cases took antithyroid drugs over 5 years and stayed TSH receptor antibody positive. Overall study findings and caveats: Shared public clonotypes totalled 2,741 in persistent patients, compared with roughly 970 in new patients.

V dropped 7 bases and J dropped 0 bases, with 7 bases sitting between them. Looked up from germline, CDR1 is SNHLY and CDR2 is FYNNEI. There are 13 residues in the CDR3. This receptor was identified in a woman aged 40 to 50 with Graves disease. This chain links TRBV2 with TRBJ1-5, with a tentative D call TRBD1 (6 bases). The sequenced sample was peripheral blood mononuclear cells (PBMCs), obtained when the disease was refractory, from a patient treated with antithyroid drugs. In DNA, the CDR3 is TGTGCCAGCAAAGGGGGTAGCAATCAGCCCCAGCATTTT. It encodes CASKGGSNQPQHF.